This entry describes one T cell receptor (beta chain). Its antigen is unknown. The protocol was immunoSEQ multiplex PCR, while the TCRdb copy is restricted to in-frame clones and leaves out a portion. In the table there are around 24,000 clones, more than 65% of which are singletons. The CDR3 contains 17 residues. Germline CDR1 reads LGHNA; CDR2 reads YSLEER. Between the trimmed V and J ends, which lost 4 bases and 6 bases, there was a span of 24 bases. The data derive from a study of T cell clonotyping in hematopoietic cell transplantation. General study findings and limits: CD4 and CD8 repertoire contributions could not be separated without sorting. After transplant, recipient diversity fell while pathologically expanded clonotypes grew through day 180. Higher Inverse Simpson Index values in graft donor and pretransplant recipient predicted broader posttransplant TCR diversity.

As for time point: recipient sample about 28 days before transplant, after cytoreduction. Samples: about 28 days before transplant, then days 30, 100 and 180 after. This sequence was found in a woman aged 60 to 75 with acute myeloid leukemia. Some clones in this sample may be carry-over from other donors' samples. Sequenced material: peripheral blood mononuclear cells, taken before stem cell transplant. V usage is TRBV4-3 and J usage is TRBJ1-2, with no clear D. Here the CDR3 reads CASSRKTALLGGNGYTF. The DNA for the CDR3 is TGCGCCAGCAGCCGAAAGACGGCCCTCCTTGGCGGGAATGGCTACACCTTC.